This note documents a single T cell receptor (beta chain) sequence. In its sample, this clonotype was seen a few times. The clone's antigen remains unknown. Within one base of it there is no much larger clone, and no base qualities were kept. V loses 3 bases, J loses 2 bases, and the germline ends lie 12 bases apart. CDR1 MDHEN and CDR2 SYDVKM were looked up in the germline V gene. The CDR3 has 15 amino acids, counting the end cysteine and phenylalanine. Only the CDR3 region is kept as DNA, spanning 45 bases read in frame from base 1. Library method: RT-PCR. The data were produced on an Illumina HiSeq 2500. TCRdb's own reprocessing of the public reads used fastp at Q25 and MiXCR and kept productive beta chains. CDR3 protein duplicates are merged, each entry listing the most common genes and DNA. The sample table records 550,000 to 650,000 distinct CDR3 sequences; 10% to 15% of these occur just once. The ten largest clones represent 9.5% to 13% of the sample.

The source of the sample is a study of response to subunit inactivated influenza vaccine (dated by TCRdb to 2017 to 2018). Turning to the overall study: To follow how T cells responded to a trivalent subunit inactivated influenza vaccine, the researchers relied on deep quantitative profiling of the T cell receptor repertoire.

What the authors observed across the whole study: The authors proposed that each seasonal influenza vaccination may bring in only a limited number of new T cells.

The chain is assembled from TRBV28 and TRBJ2-3, with no D gene named confidently. The sample consisted of PBMCs from blood, taken on the day of vaccination. The sequence was obtained from a man over 45 who received an inactivated influenza vaccine. Donor details come from another sample of the same person, matched by shared clones. The bases are TGTGCCAGCAGTTTGGGGAACAGCCACACAGATACGCAGTATTTT. It translates to CASSLGNSHTDTQYF.